Reported below is one TCR beta chain. Unmatched junction bases numbered 8, after V lost 1 base and J lost 6 bases. Germline V gives CDR1 DFQATT, CDR2 SNEGSKA (reference sequence). This CDR3 comprises 15 residues. This entry belongs to a study of blood T cells in healthy people across ages. Alongside a J-beta primer mix, a sample-barcoded 5' primer served in a second PCR lasting roughly 7 to 11 cycles. TCRdb used MiXCR to reprocess the 5' RACE reads, holding one entry per CDR3 protein. The sample includes about 780,000 distinct CDR3 sequences, 35% to 60% of them seen just once. Specimen: blood. The sequence derives from an elderly man in good health. The chain couples TRBV20-1 to TRBJ2-1; 8 nucleotides agree with TRBD1. Here the CDR3 reads CSARGRGQAINEQFF. DNA for the CDR3: TGCAGTGCTAGAGGGCGGGGACAGGCTATCAATGAGCAGTTCTTC.